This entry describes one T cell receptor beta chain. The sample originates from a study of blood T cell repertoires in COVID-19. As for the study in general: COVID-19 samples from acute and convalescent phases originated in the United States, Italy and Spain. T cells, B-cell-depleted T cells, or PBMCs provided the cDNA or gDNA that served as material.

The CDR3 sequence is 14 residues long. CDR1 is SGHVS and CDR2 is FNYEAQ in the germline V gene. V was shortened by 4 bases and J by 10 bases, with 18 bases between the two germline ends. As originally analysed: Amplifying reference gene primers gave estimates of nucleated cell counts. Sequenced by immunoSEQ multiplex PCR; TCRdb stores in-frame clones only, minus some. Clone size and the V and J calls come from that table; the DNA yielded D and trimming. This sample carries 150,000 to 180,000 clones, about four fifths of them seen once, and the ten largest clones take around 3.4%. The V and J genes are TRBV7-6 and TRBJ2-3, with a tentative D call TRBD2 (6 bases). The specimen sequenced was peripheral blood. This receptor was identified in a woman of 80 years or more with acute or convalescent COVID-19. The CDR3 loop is CASSSNYRDSSQYF. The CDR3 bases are TGTGCCAGCAGCTCCAATTACCGGGACTCCTCGCAGTATTTT. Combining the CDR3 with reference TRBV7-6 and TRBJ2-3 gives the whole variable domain GAGVSQSPRYKVTKRGQDVALRCDPISGHVSLYWYRQALGQGPEFLTYFNYEAQQDKSGLPNDRFSAERPEGSISTLTIQRTEQRDSAMYRCASSSNYRDSSQYFGPGTRLTVL.